This T cell receptor beta chain was documented in a study of T cell responses to AZD1222 COVID-19 vaccine. Only in-frame clones appear in the TCRdb table, and some are missing; sequencing was by immunoSEQ multiplex PCR. Of just under 150,000 clones in the sample, roughly 90% were seen once. Regarding the study as a whole: Regions 160-218 and 743-854 held dominance among vaccine-associated CD4 TCRs, which spanned spike. There were repertoire samples only from the period after the peak T cell response. A mostly white British donor set with more females was recruited, and clonal diversity was possibly underestimated.

Comments on this clone: Its antigen is currently unknown.

The CDR3 extends over 14 amino acids. Germline V CDR1 and CDR2: MGHRA, YSYEKL. Trimming stripped 3 bases from V and 6 bases from J, with 12 bases between. The chain links TRBV4-1 to TRBJ1-5; D uncertain. Sequencing used peripheral blood, obtained 28 days after the second dose of the MenACWY control vaccine. This sequence was found in an adult who received the MenACWY meningococcal vaccine as a control. The CDR3 bases are TGCGCCAGCAGCCATGTGGGCTCGGGTCAGCCCCAGCATTTT. Encoded protein: CASSHVGSGQPQHF.